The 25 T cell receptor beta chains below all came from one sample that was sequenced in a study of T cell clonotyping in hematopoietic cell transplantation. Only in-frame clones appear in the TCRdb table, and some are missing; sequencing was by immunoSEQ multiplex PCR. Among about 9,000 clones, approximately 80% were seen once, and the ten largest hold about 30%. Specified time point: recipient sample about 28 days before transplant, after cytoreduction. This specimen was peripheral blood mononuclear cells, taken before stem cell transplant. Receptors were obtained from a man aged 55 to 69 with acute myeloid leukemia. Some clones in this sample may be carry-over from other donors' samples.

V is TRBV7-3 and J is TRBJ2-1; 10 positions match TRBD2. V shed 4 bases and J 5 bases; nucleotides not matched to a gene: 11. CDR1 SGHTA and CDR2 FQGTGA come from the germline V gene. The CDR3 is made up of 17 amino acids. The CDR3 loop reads CASSSARGLAANNEQFF. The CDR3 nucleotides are TGTGCCAGCAGCTCCGCACGCGGACTAGCGGCCAACAATGAGCAGTTCTTC.

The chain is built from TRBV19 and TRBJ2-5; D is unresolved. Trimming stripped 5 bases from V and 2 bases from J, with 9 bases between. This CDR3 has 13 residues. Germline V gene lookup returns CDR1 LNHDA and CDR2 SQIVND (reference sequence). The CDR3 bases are TGTGCCAGTAGTTTTATAAATCAAGAGACCCAGTACTTC. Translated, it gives CASSFINQETQYF.

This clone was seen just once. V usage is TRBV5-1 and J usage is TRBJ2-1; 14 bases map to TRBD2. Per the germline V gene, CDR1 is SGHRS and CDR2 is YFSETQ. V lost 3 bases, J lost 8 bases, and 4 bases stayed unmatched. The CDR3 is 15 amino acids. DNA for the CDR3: TGCGCCAGCAGCTCGACTAGCGGGAGGGAGGATGAGCAGTTCTTC. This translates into CASSSTSGREDEQFF.

CDR3 sequence (DNA): TGTGCCAGCAGTCGTTTGGGACAGGGGAATTCTAACACTGAAGCTTTCTTT. Protein sequence: CASSRLGQGNSNTEAFF. The J gene is TRBJ1-1, the V gene TRBV27; 10 bases are a match to TRBD1. The CDR3 spans 17 residues. Germline trimming cut 5 bases from V and 2 bases from J; bases unmatched to any gene: 11. CDR1 is MNHEY, CDR2 SMNVEV, per germline (reference sequence).

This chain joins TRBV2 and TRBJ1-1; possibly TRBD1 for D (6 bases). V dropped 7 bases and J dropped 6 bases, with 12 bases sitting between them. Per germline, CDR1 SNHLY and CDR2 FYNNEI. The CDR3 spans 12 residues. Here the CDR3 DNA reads TGTGCCAGCAACCAGGGGAGGGCTGAAGCTTTCTTT. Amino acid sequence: CASNQGRAEAFF.

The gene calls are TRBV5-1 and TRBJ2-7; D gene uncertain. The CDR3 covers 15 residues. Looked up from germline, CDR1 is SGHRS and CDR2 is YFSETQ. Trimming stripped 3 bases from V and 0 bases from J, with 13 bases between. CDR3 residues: CASSSAGQYSYEQYF. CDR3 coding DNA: TGCGCCAGCAGCTCTGCCGGCCAGTACTCCTACGAGCAGTACTTC.

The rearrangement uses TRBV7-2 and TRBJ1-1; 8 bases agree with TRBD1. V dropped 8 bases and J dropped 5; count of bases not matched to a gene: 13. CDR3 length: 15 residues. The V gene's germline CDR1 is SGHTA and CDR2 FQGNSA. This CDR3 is CASRRGQGAHTEAFF. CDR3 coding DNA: TGTGCCAGCCGCCGCGGGCAGGGGGCGCATACTGAAGCTTTCTTT. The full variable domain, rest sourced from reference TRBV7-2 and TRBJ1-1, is GAGVSQSPSNKVTEKGKDVELRCDPISGHTALYWYRQSLGQGLEFLIYFQGNSAPDKSGLPSDRFSAERTGGSVSTLTIQRTQQEDSAVYLCASRRGQGAHTEAFFGQGTRLTVV.

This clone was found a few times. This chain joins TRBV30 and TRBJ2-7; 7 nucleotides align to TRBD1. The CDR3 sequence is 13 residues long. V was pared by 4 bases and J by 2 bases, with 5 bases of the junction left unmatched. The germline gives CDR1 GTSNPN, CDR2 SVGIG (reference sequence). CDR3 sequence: CAWTEGQTYEQYF. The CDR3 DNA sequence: TGTGCCTGGACCGAGGGACAGACCTACGAGCAGTACTTC.

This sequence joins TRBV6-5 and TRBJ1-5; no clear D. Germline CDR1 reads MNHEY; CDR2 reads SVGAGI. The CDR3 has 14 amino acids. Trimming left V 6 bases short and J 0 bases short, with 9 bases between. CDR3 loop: CASSVGNSNQPQHF. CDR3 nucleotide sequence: TGTGCCAGCAGCGTTGGTAATAGCAATCAGCCCCAGCATTTT.

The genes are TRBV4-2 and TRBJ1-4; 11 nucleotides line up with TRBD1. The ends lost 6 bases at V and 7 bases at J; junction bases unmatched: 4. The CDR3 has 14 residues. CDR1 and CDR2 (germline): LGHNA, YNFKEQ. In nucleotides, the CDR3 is TGTGCCAGCAGGGGACAGGGGGGACTTGAAAAACTGTTTTTT. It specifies CASRGQGGLEKLFF.

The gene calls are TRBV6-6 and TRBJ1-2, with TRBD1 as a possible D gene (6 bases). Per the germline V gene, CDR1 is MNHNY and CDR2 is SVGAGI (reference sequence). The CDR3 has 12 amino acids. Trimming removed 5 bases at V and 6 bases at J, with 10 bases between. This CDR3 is CASSRTADGYTF. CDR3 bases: TGTGCCAGCAGTCGGACAGCCGATGGCTACACCTTC.

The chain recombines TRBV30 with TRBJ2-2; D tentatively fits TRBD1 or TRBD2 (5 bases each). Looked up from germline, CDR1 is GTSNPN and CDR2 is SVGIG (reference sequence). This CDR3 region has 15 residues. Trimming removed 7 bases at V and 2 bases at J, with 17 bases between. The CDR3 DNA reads TGTGCCTCGTACCGGGACCCATCCAACACCGGGGAGCTGTTTTTT. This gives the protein CASYRDPSNTGELFF.

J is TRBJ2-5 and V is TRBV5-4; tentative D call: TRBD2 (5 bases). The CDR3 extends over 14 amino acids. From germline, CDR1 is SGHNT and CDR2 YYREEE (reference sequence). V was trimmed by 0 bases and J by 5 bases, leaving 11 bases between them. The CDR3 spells CASSLAASGETQYF. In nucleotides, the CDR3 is TGTGCCAGCAGCTTGGCGGCGTCGGGGGAGACCCAGTACTTC.

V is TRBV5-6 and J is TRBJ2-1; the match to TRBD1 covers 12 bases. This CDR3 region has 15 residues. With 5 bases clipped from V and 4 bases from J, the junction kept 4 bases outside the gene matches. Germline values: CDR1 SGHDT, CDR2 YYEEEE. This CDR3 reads CASRRGQGAYNEQFF. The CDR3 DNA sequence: TGTGCCAGCAGGAGGGGACAGGGGGCTTACAATGAGCAGTTCTTC. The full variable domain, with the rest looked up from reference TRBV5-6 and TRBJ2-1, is DAGVTQSPTHLIKTRGQQVTLRCSPKSGHDTVSWYQQALGQGPQFIFQYYEEEERQRGNFPDRFSGHQFPNYSSELNVNALLLGDSALYLCASRRGQGAYNEQFFGPGTRLTVL.

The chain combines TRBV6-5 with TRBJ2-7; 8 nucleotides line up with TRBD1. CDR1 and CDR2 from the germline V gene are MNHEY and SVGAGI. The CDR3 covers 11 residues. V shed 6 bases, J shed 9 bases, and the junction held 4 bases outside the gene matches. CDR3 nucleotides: TGTGCCAGCAGCCCAGGGGGCCCGCAGTACTTC. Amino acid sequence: CASSPGGPQYF.

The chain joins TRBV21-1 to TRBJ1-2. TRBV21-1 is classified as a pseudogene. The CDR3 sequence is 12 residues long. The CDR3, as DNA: TGTGCCAGCAGCCAGAGGAGCGGGTTCGGGGCCTTC. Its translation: CASSQRSGFGAF.

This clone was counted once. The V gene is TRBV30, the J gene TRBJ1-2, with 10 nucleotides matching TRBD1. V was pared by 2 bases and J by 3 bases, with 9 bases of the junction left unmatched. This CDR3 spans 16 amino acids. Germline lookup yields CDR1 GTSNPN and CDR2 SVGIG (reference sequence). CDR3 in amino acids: CAWSRSGTGEYYGYTF. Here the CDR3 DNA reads TGTGCCTGGAGTAGGTCTGGGACAGGGGAGTACTATGGCTACACCTTC.

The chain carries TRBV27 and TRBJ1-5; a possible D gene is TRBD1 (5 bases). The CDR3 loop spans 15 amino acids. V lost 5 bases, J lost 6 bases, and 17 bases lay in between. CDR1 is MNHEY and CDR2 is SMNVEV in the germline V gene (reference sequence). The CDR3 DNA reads TGTGCCAGCAGTAGGGGAGGGGATGCGGGTCAGCCCCAGCATTTT. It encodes CASSRGGDAGQPQHF.

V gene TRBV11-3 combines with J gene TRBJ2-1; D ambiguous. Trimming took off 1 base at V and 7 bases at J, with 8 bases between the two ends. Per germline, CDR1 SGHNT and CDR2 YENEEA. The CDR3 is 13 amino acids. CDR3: CASSLGLGNEQFF. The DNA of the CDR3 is TGTGCCAGCAGCTTAGGTCTGGGAAATGAGCAGTTCTTC.

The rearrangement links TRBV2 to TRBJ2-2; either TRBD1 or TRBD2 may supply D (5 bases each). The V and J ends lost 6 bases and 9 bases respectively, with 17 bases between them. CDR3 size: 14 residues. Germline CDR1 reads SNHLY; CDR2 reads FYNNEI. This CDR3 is CASSNTRQNRELFF. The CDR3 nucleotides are TGTGCCAGCAGCAACACTAGACAGAACCGGGAGCTGTTTTTT.

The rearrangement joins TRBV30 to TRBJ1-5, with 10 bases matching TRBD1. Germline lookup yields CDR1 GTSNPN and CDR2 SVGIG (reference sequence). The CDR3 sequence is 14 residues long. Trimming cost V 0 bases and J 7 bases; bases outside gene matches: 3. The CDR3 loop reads CAWSVRQGAQPQHF. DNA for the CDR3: TGTGCCTGGAGTGTACGACAGGGGGCCCAGCCCCAGCATTTT.

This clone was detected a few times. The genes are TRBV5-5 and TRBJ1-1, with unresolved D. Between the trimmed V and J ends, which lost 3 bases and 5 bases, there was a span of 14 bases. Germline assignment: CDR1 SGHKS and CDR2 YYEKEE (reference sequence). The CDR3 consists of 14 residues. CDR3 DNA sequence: TGTGCCAGCAGCTATTTCGGGAAAGGAACTGAAGCTTTCTTT. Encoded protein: CASSYFGKGTEAFF. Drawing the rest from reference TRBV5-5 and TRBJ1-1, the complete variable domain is DAGVTQSPTHLIKTRGQQVTLRCSPISGHKSVSWYQQVLGQGPQFIFQYYEKEERGRGNFPDRFSARQFPNYSSELNVNALLLGDSALYLCASSYFGKGTEAFFGQGTRLTVV.

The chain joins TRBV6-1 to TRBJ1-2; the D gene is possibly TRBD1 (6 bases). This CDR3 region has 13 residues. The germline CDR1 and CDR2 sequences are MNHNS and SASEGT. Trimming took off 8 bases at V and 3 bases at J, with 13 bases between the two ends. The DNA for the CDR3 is TGTGCCAGCGGGCCACAGGGCGACTATGGCTACACCTTC. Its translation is CASGPQGDYGYTF.

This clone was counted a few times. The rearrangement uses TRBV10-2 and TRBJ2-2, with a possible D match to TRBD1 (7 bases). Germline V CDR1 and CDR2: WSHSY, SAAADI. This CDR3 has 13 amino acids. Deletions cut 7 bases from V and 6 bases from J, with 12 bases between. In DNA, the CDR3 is TGCGCCAGCACGGACAGGAGGGCCGGGGAGCTGTTTTTT. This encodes CASTDRRAGELFF.

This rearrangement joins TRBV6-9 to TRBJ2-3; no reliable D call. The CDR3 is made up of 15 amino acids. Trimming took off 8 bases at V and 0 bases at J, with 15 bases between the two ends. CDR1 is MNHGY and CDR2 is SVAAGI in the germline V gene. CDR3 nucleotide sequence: TGTGCCAGCGTTTCCCCCCGGGCGAGCACAGATACGCAGTATTTT. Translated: CASVSPRASTDTQYF.